Presented here are 27 T cell receptor beta chains from one specimen sequenced in a study of blood T cell repertoires in COVID-19. The data were produced by immunoSEQ multiplex PCR, yet TCRdb's version contains in-frame clones alone and is incomplete. This sample carries about 300,000 clones, more than 75% of them seen once, and the ten largest clones take 2.6%. Sequencing was performed on PBMCs or T cells enriched from blood (not recorded which). Receptor source: a woman younger than 35 who had recovered from COVID-19.

A single count supports this clone. The chain has TRBV19 and TRBJ1-2, with TRBD1 identical over 8 bases. The CDR3 spans 15 residues. V was clipped by 0 bases and J by 8 bases; unmatched bases: 8. Germline V CDR1 and CDR2: LNHDA, SQIVND (reference sequence). CDR3 DNA sequence: TGTGCCAGTAGTATAGAGGCGACAGGGGTAGGCGGCTACACCTTC. Translating it yields CASSIEATGVGGYTF.

V is TRBV30 and J is TRBJ2-4; 8 nucleotides agree with TRBD1. The trim removed 2 bases at V and 2 bases at J, leaving 5 bases unmatched. From germline, CDR1 is GTSNPN and CDR2 SVGIG (reference sequence). The CDR3 length is 15 residues. The CDR3 spells CAWSRGDRPKNIQYF. The CDR3 coding sequence is TGTGCCTGGAGTAGGGGGGACAGGCCCAAAAACATTCAGTACTTC.

A note on this clone: This sequence may be a read error, since a much larger clone differs from it by one base. The CDR3: CASSGSSYNSPLHF. Written as DNA, the CDR3 is TGTGCCAGCAGCGGGAGCTCCTATAATTCACCCCTCCACTTT. The rearrangement joins TRBV3-1 (or the pseudogene TRBV3-2) to TRBJ1-6; D is unresolved. The ends were cut back, 5 bases at V and 0 bases at J, with 5 bases in the middle. The germline V gene encodes CDR1 LGHDT and CDR2 YNNKEL (reference sequence). CDR3 size: 14 residues.

The J gene is TRBJ2-2, the V gene TRBV7-2, with D unresolved. Trimming took 3 bases from V and 0 from J, leaving 5 bases between them. The CDR3 is made up of 14 amino acids. From germline, CDR1 is SGHTA and CDR2 FQGNSA. The CDR3 spells CASSFDSNTGELFF. The CDR3 DNA follows: TGTGCCAGCAGCTTCGACTCGAACACCGGGGAGCTGTTTTTT.

V and J are TRBV19 and TRBJ1-1, with D tentatively TRBD1 (6 bases). This CDR3 spans 12 amino acids. The V end lost 3 bases, the J end lost 8 bases, and 10 bases lay between the germline ends. Germline loops: CDR1 LNHDA, CDR2 SQIVND (reference sequence). For the CDR3, the DNA is TGTGCCAGTAGTATCCGACAGGAAGAAGCTTTCTTT. It specifies CASSIRQEEAFF.

The gene calls are TRBV20-1 and TRBJ2-4, with D maybe TRBD1 (6 bases). V was trimmed by 7 bases and J by 7 bases, leaving 8 bases between them. This CDR3 is 10 amino acids long. Germline V lookup: CDR1 DFQATT, CDR2 SNEGSKA (reference sequence). The CDR3 is CSGGRNIQYF. The CDR3 DNA follows: TGCAGTGGGGGGCGGAACATTCAGTACTTC.

V and J are TRBV30 and TRBJ1-2; D not certain. The CDR3 is 13 amino acids. Trimming left V 3 bases short and J 5 bases short, with 13 bases between. CDR1 GTSNPN and CDR2 SVGIG come from the germline V gene (reference sequence). The CDR3 DNA reads TGTGCCTGGAGCGACTATGGGAGGTATGGCTACACCTTC. It translates to CAWSDYGRYGYTF.

In its sample, this clone was seen a few times. This chain joins TRBV19 and TRBJ1-2, with TRBD1 matching over 10 bases. The CDR3 has 15 amino acids. With 4 bases clipped from V and 5 bases from J, the junction kept 7 bases outside the gene matches. Germline lookup yields CDR1 LNHDA and CDR2 SQIVND (reference sequence). CDR3 loop: CASSTTGQGIYGYTF. The CDR3 DNA is TGTGCCAGTAGTACTACGGGACAGGGGATTTATGGCTACACCTTC.

The chain uses TRBV27 and TRBJ1-2; 8 bases fit TRBD1. Germline V CDR1 and CDR2: MNHEY, SMNVEV (reference sequence). After removal of 10 bases from V and 9 bases from J, the junction contained 10 bases not matched to a gene. CDR3 size: 12 residues. This chain's CDR3 is CATPTGEPSYTF. The CDR3 coding sequence is TGTGCCACCCCGACAGGGGAACCAAGCTACACCTTC.

The table lists this clone with a few counts. This chain joins TRBV28 and TRBJ1-5; TRBD1 might be the D (5 bases). This CDR3 is built from 14 residues. Germline lookup yields CDR1 MDHEN and CDR2 SYDVKM. V lost 4 bases to trimming and J lost 4 bases, with 11 bases between them. The CDR3 coding sequence is TGTGCCAGCAGTTCCGGACAAATGAATCAGCCCCAGCATTTT. Protein product: CASSSGQMNQPQHF.

The genes are TRBV7-6 and TRBJ2-1; 11 nucleotides match TRBD1. V was pared by 1 base and J by 7 bases, with 9 bases of the junction left unmatched. This CDR3 has 17 residues. Per the germline V gene, CDR1 is SGHVS and CDR2 is FNYEAQ. Here the CDR3 DNA reads TGTGCCAGCAGCTTAGTCGGGACAGGGGGGCCTCAAAATGAGCAGTTCTTC. This codes for CASSLVGTGGPQNEQFF.

The chain uses TRBV12-3 or TRBV12-4 and TRBJ2-7; 7 bases are a match to TRBD1. V lost 5 bases and J lost 3; bases outside the gene matches: 4. The CDR3 runs 13 residues. CDR3 coding DNA: TGTGCCAGCAGTGCGACAGGGAACTACGAGCAGTACTTC. It codes for CASSATGNYEQYF.

The chain combines TRBV5-1 with TRBJ2-2, with D possibly being TRBD2 (5 bases). The germline V and J ends were trimmed by 2 bases and 7 bases, with 12 bases remaining between them. This CDR3 region has 14 residues. Germline CDR1 reads SGHRS; CDR2 reads YFSETQ. This chain's CDR3 is CASSFYNEGGELFF. CDR3 nucleotide sequence: TGCGCCAGCAGCTTTTACAACGAGGGCGGGGAGCTGTTTTTT.

The gene calls are TRBV15 and TRBJ1-1; D is unclear. The V end was cut by 0 bases, the J end by 1 base, with 12 bases between. This CDR3 is built from 16 residues. The germline V gene has CDR1 LNHNV and CDR2 YYDKDF (reference sequence). In nucleotides, the CDR3 is TGTGCCACCAGCAGAGATCCAACGAGGGAGAACACTGAAGCTTTCTTT. Translating it yields CATSRDPTRENTEAFF.

The genes are TRBV27 and TRBJ1-2; 9 bases map to TRBD1. Germline CDR1 is MNHEY and CDR2 is SMNVEV (reference sequence). The ends lost 0 bases at V and 7 bases at J; junction bases unmatched: 3. There are 14 residues in the CDR3. The CDR3 region has the DNA TGTGCCAGCAGTTTATCTAGGACAGGGGTTGGCTACACCTTC. It yields the protein CASSLSRTGVGYTF.

The rearrangement links TRBV10-2 to TRBJ2-2; no firm D call. This CDR3 is 14 amino acids long. Germline assignment: CDR1 WSHSY and CDR2 SAAADI. Deletions cut 6 bases from V and 2 bases from J, with 10 bases between. CDR3 nucleotides: TGCGCCAGCAGACCGACGGGTAACACCGGGGAGCTGTTTTTT. Its protein product is CASRPTGNTGELFF.

The J gene is TRBJ1-6, the V gene TRBV19; weak D call: TRBD1 (5 bases). Per the germline V gene, CDR1 is LNHDA and CDR2 is SQIVND (reference sequence). The CDR3 spans 15 residues. The V and J ends lost 1 base and 6 bases respectively, with 10 bases between them. CDR3 loop: CASSIGLGLNSPLHF. CDR3 in DNA: TGTGCCAGTAGTATAGGCTTGGGGCTTAATTCACCCCTCCACTTT.

The V and J genes are TRBV9 and TRBJ2-7; 10 bases are shared with TRBD2. The V and J ends lost 3 bases and 0 bases, in that order; junction bases with no gene match: 3. The CDR3 loop spans 15 amino acids. Germline loops: CDR1 SGDLS, CDR2 YYNGEE. This CDR3 reads CASSAASGSSYEQYF. CDR3 nucleotide sequence: TGTGCCAGCAGCGCCGCTAGCGGGAGCTCCTACGAGCAGTACTTC. The whole variable domain, filled in from reference TRBV9 and TRBJ2-7, reads DSGVTQTPKHLITATGQRVTLRCSPRSGDLSVYWYQQSLDQGLQFLIQYYNGEERAKGNILERFSAQQFPDLHSELNLSSLELGDSALYFCASSAASGSSYEQYFGPGTRLTVT.

The chain is built from TRBV9 and TRBJ2-7; the match to TRBD2 covers 9 bases. The CDR3 covers 14 residues. The V segment lost 2 bases and the J segment 6 bases; nucleotides outside the gene matches: 6. Germline V lookup: CDR1 SGDLS, CDR2 YYNGEE. CDR3 residues: CASSVGGGASEQYF. CDR3 nucleotide sequence: TGTGCCAGCAGCGTCGGCGGGGGGGCCTCCGAGCAGTACTTC.

CDR3 sequence: CASSLGNRPLHF. The CDR3 region has the DNA TGTGCCAGCAGCTTGGGGAACAGGCCCCTCCACTTT. The gene calls are TRBV5-4 and TRBJ1-6; tentative D call: TRBD1 (5 bases). Trimming shortened V by 0 bases and J by 13 bases, and 8 bases separated the two germline ends. The V gene's germline CDR1 is SGHNT and CDR2 YYREEE (reference sequence). This CDR3 has 12 residues.

The chain couples TRBV7-9 to TRBJ1-1, with 11 bases lining up with TRBD1. The CDR3 has 14 residues. The V segment lost 4 bases and the J segment 4 bases; nucleotides outside the gene matches: 2. Germline assignment: CDR1 SEHNR and CDR2 FQNEAQ (reference sequence). DNA of the CDR3: TGTGCCAGCAGCTCCGGGACAGGGGGCACTGAAGCTTTCTTT. This codes for CASSSGTGGTEAFF.

To note about this clone: Additional DNA sequences in this sample encode the identical CDR3. The V call is TRBV7-2, the J call TRBJ2-7, with D possibly matching TRBD2 (6 bases). The CDR3 has 14 residues. Germline V gene lookup returns CDR1 SGHTA and CDR2 FQGNSA. Trimming stripped 0 bases from V and 1 base from J, with 7 bases between. CDR3 DNA: TGTGCCAGCAGCTTAGCGGGAGGATCCTACGAGCAGTACTTC. It is translated as CASSLAGGSYEQYF.

This clone was detected only once. The rearrangement uses TRBV18 and TRBJ1-1, with TRBD1 identical over 9 bases. J lost 0 bases, V lost 8 bases, and 7 bases had no gene match. CDR1 is KGHSH, CDR2 LQKENI, per germline. CDR3 length equals 15 residues. The CDR3 DNA is TGTGCCAGCGACCGGGACAGGGTCATGAACACTGAAGCTTTCTTT. Protein sequence: CASDRDRVMNTEAFF.

This chain links TRBV4-1 with TRBJ2-7, with D possibly being TRBD1 (6 bases). The length of the CDR3 is 14 residues. The V end was cut by 5 bases, the J end by 4 bases, with 15 bases between. CDR1 is MGHRA, CDR2 YSYEKL, per germline. DNA for the CDR3: TGCGCCAGCAGCTACCCGGGACACATATACGAGCAGTACTTC. Its protein is CASSYPGHIYEQYF.

The chain uses TRBV25-1 and TRBJ2-1; no reliable D call. The CDR3 spans 11 residues. Germline V gene lookup returns CDR1 MGHDK and CDR2 SYGVNS. The V and J ends lost 10 bases and 4 bases respectively, with 8 bases between them. This CDR3 is CATERYNEQFF. The CDR3 DNA reads TGTGCCACTGAGAGGTACAATGAGCAGTTCTTC.

The V call is TRBV5-1, the J call TRBJ2-7, with TRBD1 identical over 7 bases. After removal of 5 bases from V and 3 bases from J, the junction contained 5 bases not matched to a gene. There are 13 residues in the CDR3. Germline loops: CDR1 SGHRS, CDR2 YFSETQ. The CDR3 here is CASSEQGYYEQYF. In DNA, the CDR3 is TGCGCCAGCAGTGAACAGGGGTACTACGAGCAGTACTTC.

This chain links TRBV11-3 with TRBJ2-3; 8 bases match TRBD2. The CDR3 contains 15 residues. V lost 4 bases to trimming and J lost 2 bases; unmatched junction nucleotides: 5. The germline V gene encodes CDR1 SGHNT and CDR2 YENEEA. The CDR3 DNA sequence: TGTGCCAGCAGCTCCTACGGACTAGCCACAGATACGCAGTATTTT. This sequence encodes CASSSYGLATDTQYF.